This is a list of T cell receptor beta chains from one sample in a study of T cell changes during pregnancy in multiple sclerosis. Profiled with immunoSEQ multiplex PCR; TCRdb holds only in-frame clones, not every one. The table records under 90,000 clones, just under 95% of them present only once. The sample was peripheral blood, taken after pregnancy. Receptor source: a female donor in good health, enrolled as a control in a pregnancy study. Both conserved end residues are part of each CDR3. The D gene is left open where the match is weak. Size values are once, few and many counts, or a class for expanded clones, and some rows have none.

V gene,J gene,clone size,D gene,CDR3 protein,CDR3 DNA
TRBV6-4,TRBJ2-1,NA,TRBD2,CASSDEVAGGWEEQFF,TGTGCCAGCAGTGACGAAGTAGCGGGAGGTTGGGAGGAGCAGTTCTTC
TRBV13,TRBJ1-1,NA,NA,CASKITPGTEAFF,TGTGCCAGCAAAATCACACCGGGGACTGAAGCTTTCTTT
TRBV11-2,TRBJ1-5,NA,NA,CASSQMAGNQPQHF,TGTGCCAGCAGTCAGATGGCGGGCAATCAGCCCCAGCATTTT
TRBV7-9,TRBJ2-7,NA,TRBD2,CASSSTPSGRAQGEEQYF,TGTGCCAGCAGCTCGACCCCTAGCGGGAGGGCCCAAGGGGAGGAGCAGTACTTC
TRBV11-2,TRBJ2-7,NA,TRBD1,CASSFTGTGKGEQYF,TGTGCCAGCAGCTTCACCGGGACAGGGAAAGGCGAGCAGTACTTC
TRBV6-1,TRBJ2-3,NA,TRBD2,CASSEALGRGDTDTQYF,TGTGCCAGCAGTGAAGCGCTCGGGAGGGGAGACACAGATACGCAGTATTTT
TRBV7-3,TRBJ2-1,NA,TRBD2,CASSLVPGTSGNNEQFF,TGTGCCAGCAGCTTAGTACCCGGGACTAGCGGGAATAATGAGCAGTTCTTC
TRBV7-9,TRBJ2-1,NA,NA,CASSFDNSYNEQFF,TGTGCCAGCAGCTTCGACAACTCCTACAATGAGCAGTTCTTC
TRBV18,TRBJ1-2,NA,TRBD1,CASSPLSGTGDLYGYTF,TGTGCCAGCTCACCCCTGTCCGGGACAGGGGACCTCTATGGCTACACCTTC
TRBV4-2,TRBJ2-1,NA,NA,CASSQDPAEYNEQFF,TGTGCCAGCAGCCAAGATCCAGCGGAATACAATGAGCAGTTCTTC
TRBV28,TRBJ2-1,NA,NA,CASSLGGSPNEQFF,TGTGCCAGCAGTTTGGGGGGTAGCCCCAATGAGCAGTTCTTC
TRBV13,TRBJ2-1,NA,TRBD2,CASSLLAGGYNEQFF,TGTGCCAGCAGCTTACTAGCGGGAGGGTACAATGAGCAGTTCTTC
TRBV19,TRBJ2-5,NA,NA,CASSMGGPQETQYF,TGTGCCAGTAGTATGGGGGGGCCGCAAGAGACCCAGTACTTC
TRBV2,TRBJ2-5,NA,TRBD2,CASDGGDTQYF,TGTGCCAGCGACGGGGGGGACACCCAGTACTTC
TRBV2,TRBJ1-6,NA,NA,CASKFTENSPLHF,TGTGCCAGCAAGTTTACAGAGAATTCACCCCTCCACTTT
TRBV27,TRBJ1-5,NA,NA,CASSFHNSNQPQHF,TGTGCCAGCAGTTTCCACAATAGCAATCAGCCCCAGCATTTT
TRBV9,TRBJ2-1,few,NA,CASGSGENSYNEQFF,TGTGCCAGCGGTTCGGGGGAGAATAGCTACAATGAGCAGTTCTTC
TRBV7-6,TRBJ2-1,NA,NA,CASSLRPLSGTGSYNEQFF,TGTGCCAGCAGCTTAAGACCTCTCTCTGGGACTGGGTCCTACAATGAGCAGTTCTTC
TRBV4-2,TRBJ1-6,once,TRBD1,CASSQETRQGSPLHF,TGTGCCAGCAGCCAGGAGACCCGACAGGGATCACCCCTCCACTTT
TRBV19,TRBJ1-3,NA,NA,CASSEMGLGSTIYF,TGTGCCAGTAGCGAAATGGGACTTGGAAGCACCATATATTTT
TRBV19,TRBJ1-5,NA,TRBD1,CASSIKDRGNQPQHF,TGTGCCAGTAGCATCAAGGACAGGGGAAATCAGCCCCAGCATTTT
TRBV6-6,TRBJ2-2,NA,NA,CASSRPGGELFF,TGTGCCAGCAGCCGACCGGGCGGGGAGCTGTTTTTT
TRBV5-4,TRBJ2-1,NA,NA,CASSPQGEASNEQFF,TGTGCCAGCAGCCCGCAGGGGGAGGCTAGCAATGAGCAGTTCTTC
TRBV6-1,TRBJ1-5,NA,TRBD1,CASTGQGAMGQPQHF,TGTGCCAGCACTGGACAGGGGGCGATGGGTCAGCCCCAGCATTTT
TRBV27,TRBJ1-5,NA,NA,CASPREGPAWEKQPQHF,TGTGCCAGCCCTAGGGAGGGACCCGCTTGGGAGAAACAGCCCCAGCATTTT
TRBV7-2,TRBJ1-1,NA,TRBD1,CASSLGWFGGQGNEAFF,TGTGCCAGCAGCTTAGGCTGGTTCGGGGGACAGGGAAATGAAGCTTTCTTT
TRBV16,TRBJ1-2,few,NA,CASSQSAARYGYTF,TGTGCCAGCAGCCAATCAGCGGCCCGCTATGGCTACACCTTC
TRBV2,TRBJ1-6,NA,TRBD1,CASSAQGNSPLHF,TGTGCCAGCAGTGCACAGGGGAATTCACCCCTCCACTTT
TRBV28,TRBJ1-5,NA,NA,CASSFSAISLGRGGHQPQHF,TGTGCCAGCAGTTTTTCAGCGATTTCTTTAGGTCGGGGAGGTCATCAGCCCCAGCATTTT
TRBV28,TRBJ2-6,NA,NA,CASSPLGQESSGANVLTF,TGTGCCAGCAGTCCCCTTGGGCAGGAAAGCTCTGGGGCCAACGTCCTGACTTTC
TRBV11-3,TRBJ2-5,NA,TRBD1,CASSDWRGQEKETQYF,TGTGCCAGCAGCGACTGGCGGGGACAGGAGAAGGAGACCCAGTACTTC
TRBV7-9,TRBJ2-1,once,NA,CASSLQGEQFF,TGTGCCAGCAGCTTACAGGGGGAGCAGTTCTTC
TRBV11-2,TRBJ2-7,NA,NA,CASSSSGSEQYF,TGTGCCAGCAGCTCTTCAGGGTCCGAGCAGTACTTC
TRBV5-1,TRBJ1-2,NA,NA,CASREIEGYTF,TGCGCCAGCCGTGAGATTGAAGGCTACACCTTC
TRBV7-8,TRBJ1-5,NA,NA,CASSFKGVNQPQHF,TGTGCCAGCAGCTTCAAGGGGGTCAATCAGCCCCAGCATTTT
TRBV28,TRBJ1-6,few,NA,CASSSYQGYGSPLHF,TGTGCCAGCAGTTCCTATCAGGGGTACGGTTCACCCCTCCACTTT
TRBV19,TRBJ2-3,NA,TRBD1,CASSPRQGGTDTQYF,TGTGCCAGTAGTCCTCGACAGGGAGGCACAGATACGCAGTATTTT
TRBV6-6,TRBJ2-7,NA,NA,CASSYSSELEQYF,TGTGCCAGCAGTTACTCGAGCGAGCTAGAGCAGTACTTC
TRBV15,TRBJ1-5,NA,TRBD1,CATSRDETGQGWPQHF,TGTGCCACCAGCAGAGATGAGACGGGACAGGGGTGGCCCCAGCATTTT
TRBV6-6,TRBJ2-1,NA,TRBD1,CASGQGAGNEQFF,TGTGCCAGCGGACAGGGGGCGGGGAATGAGCAGTTCTTC
TRBV4-2,TRBJ1-4,NA,NA,CASSQDRGGAVNEKLFF,TGTGCCAGCAGCCAAGATAGGGGGGGGGCGGTTAATGAAAAACTGTTTTTT
TRBV4-2,TRBJ2-3,NA,TRBD2,CASSPGLAITDTQYF,TGTGCCAGCAGCCCGGGACTAGCGATCACAGATACGCAGTATTTT
TRBV5-5,TRBJ1-4,NA,NA,CASSSRGLATNEKLFF,TGTGCCAGCAGCTCCAGGGGCCTAGCAACTAATGAAAAACTGTTTTTT
TRBV7-9,TRBJ2-7,NA,NA,CASSLSYEQYF,TGTGCCAGCAGCCTATCCTACGAGCAGTACTTC
TRBV18,TRBJ2-2,NA,TRBD2,CASSPGRPGGAGELFF,TGTGCCAGCTCACCCGGTCGGCCGGGGGGAGCCGGGGAGCTGTTTTTT
TRBV4-3,TRBJ1-2,few,NA,CASSQDREVYYGYTF,TGCGCCAGCAGCCAAGACCGGGAAGTTTACTATGGCTACACCTTC
TRBV5-4,TRBJ2-4,NA,TRBD1,CASSLRQGKNIQYF,TGTGCCAGCAGCTTGCGACAGGGGAAAAACATTCAGTACTTC
TRBV7-8,TRBJ2-7,NA,TRBD2,CASSFGLGEQYF,TGTGCCAGCAGCTTCGGACTAGGCGAGCAGTACTTC
TRBV4-1,TRBJ1-5,NA,NA,CASSQEGGAGQPQHF,TGCGCCAGCAGCCAAGAAGGGGGGGCTGGTCAGCCCCAGCATTTT
TRBV29-1,TRBJ2-5,NA,TRBD2,CSVEGTSGRRETQYF,TGCAGCGTTGAAGGGACTAGCGGGAGGAGAGAGACCCAGTACTTC
TRBV11-2,TRBJ2-7,NA,NA,CASSFRRALGRGPYEQYF,TGTGCCAGCAGCTTTAGGCGGGCGCTCGGTCGTGGCCCCTACGAGCAGTACTTC
TRBV19,TRBJ1-4,NA,NA,CASSPQSLTNEKLFF,TGTGCCAGTAGTCCACAGTCCCTCACTAATGAAAAACTGTTTTTT
TRBV10-2,TRBJ2-4,NA,NA,CASSESRVRADIQYF,TGCGCCAGCAGTGAGTCGAGGGTTAGGGCGGACATTCAGTACTTC
TRBV2,TRBJ1-6,NA,NA,CASSAGQGGSPLHF,TGTGCCAGCAGTGCGGGTCAGGGTGGATCACCCCTCCACTTT
TRBV7-2,TRBJ2-3,NA,NA,CASSLGTSTDTQYF,TGTGCCAGCAGCTTAGGGACTAGCACAGATACGCAGTATTTT
TRBV7-8,TRBJ2-7,NA,TRBD1,CASSWDRTYEQYF,TGTGCCAGCAGCTGGGACAGGACTTACGAGCAGTACTTC
TRBV10-3,TRBJ2-5,NA,TRBD2,CASSGTSDNQETQYF,TGTGCCAGTTCCGGGACTAGCGACAACCAAGAGACCCAGTACTTC
TRBV29-1,TRBJ2-3,NA,NA,CSVEWRLPSTDTQYF,TGCAGCGTTGAATGGCGACTACCTAGCACAGATACGCAGTATTTT
TRBV29-1,TRBJ2-3,NA,NA,CSVEKTSTDTQYF,TGCAGCGTTGAAAAGACTAGCACAGATACGCAGTATTTT
TRBV2,TRBJ1-4,NA,NA,CASGSGGENEKLFF,TGTGCCAGCGGTTCAGGTGGGGAGAATGAAAAACTGTTTTTT